The 30 T cell receptor beta chains below come from one sample, sequenced in a study of technical replicates of blood from a few donors. The repertoire was sequenced with immunoSEQ multiplex PCR; TCRdb's copy has only in-frame clones and lacks some. The sample has more than 65,000 clones, about 95% seen once. The sequencing sample was made of T cells isolated from PBMCs. These receptors originate from a human donor in good health.

The chain combines TRBV4-1 with TRBJ1-5; 8 bases match TRBD1. The length of the CDR3 is 17 residues. With 0 bases clipped from V and 3 bases from J, the junction kept 7 bases outside the gene matches. Germline CDR1 and CDR2: MGHRA and YSYEKL. CDR3 sequence reads: CASSQDFDRGNNQPQHF. As DNA, the CDR3 is TGCGCCAGCAGCCAAGATTTCGACAGGGGTAACAATCAGCCCCAGCATTTT.

The table lists this clone with a few counts. The chain couples TRBV19 to TRBJ1-2; unclear D gene. The V and J ends lost 1 base and 8 bases respectively, with 11 bases between them. This CDR3 has 13 residues. In germline, CDR1 is LNHDA, CDR2 SQIVND (reference sequence). The CDR3 DNA is TGTGCCAGTAGTATAGCCGCCGGGAACGGCTACACCTTC. This translates into CASSIAAGNGYTF.

This chain links TRBV25-1 with TRBJ1-2; D might be TRBD1 (5 bases). Germline CDR1 is MGHDK and CDR2 is SYGVNS. This CDR3 has 15 residues. V was pared by 5 bases and J by 2 bases, with 15 bases between. CDR3 in amino acids: CASSQDSLSNYGYTF. Written as DNA, the CDR3 is TGTGCCAGCAGTCAAGACAGCTTATCAAACTATGGCTACACCTTC.

The CDR3 DNA follows: TGTGCCAGTAGTATGAACGGTAATCAGCCCCAGCATTTT. It translates to CASSMNGNQPQHF. This chain uses TRBV19 with TRBJ1-5; D remains ambiguous. Trimming took 3 bases from V and 4 from J, leaving 7 bases between them. In germline, CDR1 is LNHDA, CDR2 SQIVND (reference sequence). The CDR3 extends over 13 amino acids.

The gene calls are TRBV11-3 and TRBJ2-7; D gene unclear. V gave up 1 base and J gave up 1 base, with 11 bases separating them. Germline V gene lookup returns CDR1 SGHNT and CDR2 YENEEA. The CDR3 is 15 residues long. The DNA for the CDR3 is TGTGCCAGCAGCTTAGGTGTTAGCTTTTCCTACGAGCAGTACTTC. As protein: CASSLGVSFSYEQYF. The complete variable domain, with remaining parts taken from reference TRBV11-3 and TRBJ2-7, reads EAGVVQSPRYKIIEKKQPVAFWCNPISGHNTLYWYLQNLGQGPELLIRYENEEAVDDSQLPKDRFSAERLKGVDSTLKIQPAELGDSAVYLCASSLGVSFSYEQYFGPGTRLTVT.

This clone was found once. The J gene is TRBJ2-7, the V gene TRBV28, with TRBD1 as a possible D gene (6 bases). Trimming shortened V by 2 bases and J by 1 base, and 9 bases separated the two germline ends. Germline assignment: CDR1 MDHEN and CDR2 SYDVKM. The CDR3 is 14 residues long. CDR3 residues: CASSLNGQSYEQYF. The CDR3 DNA is TGTGCCAGCAGTTTAAATGGACAGTCCTACGAGCAGTACTTC.

This rearrangement joins TRBV7-2 to TRBJ2-5, with a weak D call TRBD2 (5 bases). Germline values: CDR1 SGHTA, CDR2 FQGNSA. V lost 5 bases, J lost 2 bases, and 18 bases lay in between. CDR3 size: 16 residues. Here the CDR3 DNA reads TGTGCCAGCAGCCAAGCTGCGGGTTTATGGCAAGAGACCCAGTACTTC. Protein: CASSQAAGLWQETQYF.

The chain combines TRBV4-1 with TRBJ1-3; TRBD1 matches at 7 bases. J lost 5 bases, V lost 4 bases, and 8 bases had no gene match. Germline V gene data show CDR1 as MGHRA and CDR2 as YSYEKL. The CDR3 has 15 amino acids. The CDR3 spells CASSPKGTARNTIYF. The CDR3 region has the DNA TGCGCCAGCAGCCCAAAAGGGACAGCTAGAAACACCATATATTTT.

V gene TRBV28 combines with J gene TRBJ1-1; D is ambiguous. The germline V and J ends were trimmed by 7 bases and 1 base, with 16 bases remaining between them. There are 15 residues in the CDR3. Germline CDR1 reads MDHEN; CDR2 reads SYDVKM. The CDR3 loop reads CASNSPTPGNTEAFF. CDR3 coding DNA: TGTGCCAGCAATTCCCCGACTCCGGGGAACACTGAAGCTTTCTTT.

This chain joins TRBV7-8 and TRBJ2-2; 7 bases map to TRBD2. Trimming cost V 5 bases and J 7 bases; bases outside gene matches: 7. The length of the CDR3 is 14 residues. Germline CDR1 is SGHVS and CDR2 is FQNEAQ. CDR3 DNA: TGTGCCAGCAGCCCGGTGCGGGAGCACGGGGAGCTGTTTTTT. Its protein is CASSPVREHGELFF.

V usage is TRBV5-6 and J usage is TRBJ1-1; no reliable D call. Germline V gene sequence: CDR1 SGHDT, CDR2 YYEEEE. V was pared by 0 bases and J by 5 bases, with 8 bases between. CDR3 length: 13 amino acids. CDR3 residues: CASSLDQRTEAFF. CDR3 DNA sequence: TGTGCCAGCAGCTTGGACCAGAGGACTGAAGCTTTCTTT.

The chain employs TRBV29-1 and TRBJ2-3, with 8 positions matching TRBD2. Germline CDR1 reads SQVTM; CDR2 reads ANQGSEA. Trimming at V came to 4 bases and at J to 4 bases, leaving 7 bases not matched to a gene. The CDR3 is 14 amino acids. CDR3 sequence reads: CSVVNSGTADTQYF. CDR3 nucleotide sequence: TGCAGCGTTGTTAATAGCGGGACGGCAGATACGCAGTATTTT.

CDR3 amino acids: CASSLAGQEGEKLFF. The CDR3 DNA is TGCGCCAGCAGCTTGGCGGGACAGGAGGGGGAAAAACTGTTTTTT. J is TRBJ1-4 and V is TRBV5-1; 8 nucleotides align to TRBD1. Germline V CDR1 and CDR2: SGHRS, YFSETQ. The trim removed 0 bases at V and 8 bases at J, leaving 6 bases unmatched. This CDR3 has 15 residues.

The chain employs TRBV28 and TRBJ2-7; tentative D call: TRBD2 (7 bases). Trimming shortened V by 7 bases and J by 0 bases, and 16 bases separated the two germline ends. The CDR3 loop spans 15 amino acids. From germline, CDR1 is MDHEN and CDR2 SYDVKM. The CDR3 is CASTLGGLPSYEQYF. DNA of the CDR3: TGTGCCAGCACCTTAGGGGGACTACCCTCCTACGAGCAGTACTTC.

The V call is TRBV6-5, the J call TRBJ2-1, with D perhaps matching TRBD2 (6 bases). This CDR3 has 14 amino acids. Between the trimmed V and J ends, which lost 5 bases and 2 bases, there was a span of 10 bases. Germline V CDR1 and CDR2: MNHEY, SVGAGI. The CDR3 protein is CASSMGGAYNEQFF. As DNA, the CDR3 is TGTGCCAGCAGTATGGGAGGTGCCTACAATGAGCAGTTCTTC.

The V gene is TRBV9, the J gene TRBJ1-3, with D possibly TRBD1 on 6 matching bases. Trimming took 2 bases from V and 0 from J, leaving 12 bases between them. The CDR3 is 16 amino acids. CDR1 is SGDLS, CDR2 YYNGEE, per germline. For the CDR3, the DNA is TGTGCCAGCAGCGTCGGACAGCCGATCTCTGGAAACACCATATATTTT. Protein product: CASSVGQPISGNTIYF.

The chain has TRBV21-1 and TRBJ1-2. TRBV21-1 represents a pseudogene. This CDR3 region has 15 residues. CDR3 region: CASSNYGESNYGYTF. The CDR3 DNA reads as TGTGCCAGCAGCAATTACGGGGAGTCTAACTATGGCTACACCTTC.

This rearrangement joins TRBV29-1 to TRBJ1-1, with D possibly TRBD1 on 5 matching bases. Germline values: CDR1 SQVTM, CDR2 ANQGSEA. This CDR3 contains 12 residues. V was clipped by 3 bases and J by 0 bases, with 5 bases between them. The CDR3 DNA sequence: TGCAGCGTTGAGACAGTGAACACTGAAGCTTTCTTT. The encoded protein is CSVETVNTEAFF. The full variable domain, with the rest looked up from reference TRBV29-1 and TRBJ1-1, is SAVISQKPSRDICQRGTSLTIQCQVDSQVTMMFWYRQQPGQSLTLIATANQGSEATYESGFVIDKFPISRPNLTFSTLTVSNMSPEDSSIYLCSVETVNTEAFFGQGTRLTVV.

J is TRBJ1-2 and V is TRBV28; D is possibly TRBD1 (5 bases). This CDR3 region has 14 residues. Germline V gene lookup returns CDR1 MDHEN and CDR2 SYDVKM. V was pared by 4 bases and J by 2 bases, with 11 bases between. CDR3 region: CASSSVGANYGYTF. The DNA of the CDR3 is TGTGCCAGCAGTTCTGTAGGGGCAAACTATGGCTACACCTTC.

This chain uses TRBV2 with TRBJ1-4; D is perhaps TRBD1 (6 bases). Germline assignment: CDR1 SNHLY and CDR2 FYNNEI. The CDR3 consists of 14 residues. V was trimmed by 7 bases and J by 8 bases, leaving 17 bases between them. The CDR3 DNA is TGTGCCAGCACCTCTCTGGCAGGGGTCGAAAAACTGTTTTTT. Protein: CASTSLAGVEKLFF. The full variable domain, with the rest looked up from reference TRBV2 and TRBJ1-4, is EPEVTQTPSHQVTQMGQEVILRCVPISNHLYFYWYRQILGQKVEFLVSFYNNEISEKSEIFDDQFSVERPDGSNFTLKIRSTKLEDSAMYFCASTSLAGVEKLFFGSGTQLSVL.

V gene TRBV6-5 combines with J gene TRBJ2-7; 7 bases line up with TRBD2. Trimming took 5 bases from V and 7 from J; bases not matched to a gene: 14. Germline CDR1 reads MNHEY; CDR2 reads SVGAGI. The length of the CDR3 is 15 residues. CDR3 nucleotides: TGTGCCAGCAGTCAAGAAGCGGGACCGCCTCGTGAGCAGTACTTC. Protein product: CASSQEAGPPREQYF.

The table lists this clone with a count of one. The rearrangement links TRBV7-3 to TRBJ2-1; a possible D gene is TRBD1 (6 bases). Germline V gene data show CDR1 as SGHTA and CDR2 as FQGTGA. Trimming left V 3 bases short and J 5 bases short, with 11 bases between. The CDR3 sequence is 14 residues long. The CDR3 spells CASSFMTGDNEQFF. The CDR3 region has the DNA TGTGCCAGCAGCTTCATGACAGGTGACAATGAGCAGTTCTTC.

The count of this clone is one. The chain recombines TRBV5-6 with TRBJ1-1; no firm D call. Trimming took off 4 bases at V and 3 bases at J, with 13 bases between the two ends. From germline, CDR1 is SGHDT and CDR2 YYEEEE. CDR3 size: 14 residues. The DNA for the CDR3 is TGTGCCAGCAGCGGAGAGGGCCCCCACACTGAAGCTTTCTTT. As protein: CASSGEGPHTEAFF.

This chain connects TRBV10-2 to TRBJ1-6; D unresolved. Germline CDR1 is WSHSY and CDR2 is SAAADI. V lost 0 bases and J 6 bases, leaving 9 bases between the germline ends. The CDR3 consists of 15 residues. The CDR3 DNA sequence: TGCGCCAGCAGTGAGTCCTGGACTGGTAATTCACCCCTCCACTTT. Its protein is CASSESWTGNSPLHF.

This clone was picked up one time. The J gene is TRBJ2-7, the V gene TRBV6-1; D is perhaps TRBD1 (6 bases). Germline CDR1 MNHNS, CDR2 SASEGT. The length of the CDR3 is 14 residues. The V end was cut by 8 bases, the J end by 3 bases, with 17 bases between. The CDR3 loop is CASGALGHSYEQYF. For the CDR3, the DNA is TGTGCCAGCGGGGCCTTGGGACATAGCTACGAGCAGTACTTC.

This chain links TRBV6-5 with TRBJ2-3; the D gene is possibly TRBD2 (5 bases). Trimming removed 8 bases at V and 4 bases at J, with 16 bases between. The CDR3 consists of 14 residues. Germline CDR1 MNHEY, CDR2 SVGAGI. CDR3 sequence reads: CASFVRAGADTQYF. CDR3 bases: TGTGCCAGCTTTGTAAGGGCCGGGGCAGATACGCAGTATTTT.

This clone occurred once. The chain recombines TRBV12-5 with TRBJ2-7; 7 bases are a match to TRBD1. CDR3 length: 24 residues. The V and J ends lost 0 bases and 3 bases, in that order; junction bases with no gene match: 32. The germline CDR1 and CDR2 sequences are LGHNT and FRNRAP. DNA for the CDR3: TGTGCTAGTGGTTTGGTTCTCACAGGGGCTTCTACACGGGGCTTCTACACGCCCTTCTACGAGCAGTACTTC. It yields the protein CASGLVLTGASTRGFYTPFYEQYF.

V gene TRBV9 combines with J gene TRBJ2-7, with D possibly matching TRBD1 (6 bases). Germline CDR1 SGDLS, CDR2 YYNGEE. The CDR3 runs to 14 residues. V was trimmed by 0 bases and J by 5 bases, leaving 12 bases between them. Here the CDR3 DNA reads TGTGCCAGCAGCGTAGAATCACAGGGTGACGAGCAGTACTTC. This codes for CASSVESQGDEQYF.

This clone appeared a single time. The chain couples TRBV9 to TRBJ1-1; D not certain. The CDR3 spans 13 residues. V was trimmed by 0 bases and J by 8 bases, leaving 11 bases between them. Looked up from germline, CDR1 is SGDLS and CDR2 is YYNGEE. CDR3 sequence reads: CASSVADNREAFF. The CDR3 nucleotides read TGTGCCAGCAGCGTAGCTGACAATCGCGAAGCTTTCTTT. The whole variable domain, filled in from reference TRBV9 and TRBJ1-1, reads DSGVTQTPKHLITATGQRVTLRCSPRSGDLSVYWYQQSLDQGLQFLIQYYNGEERAKGNILERFSAQQFPDLHSELNLSSLELGDSALYFCASSVADNREAFFGQGTRLTVV.

The J gene is TRBJ2-7, the V gene TRBV10-1; TRBD1 agrees at 8 bases. This CDR3 is built from 14 residues. The trim removed 1 base at V and 6 bases at J, leaving 5 bases unmatched. CDR1 and CDR2 from the germline V gene are WNHNN and SYGVQD (reference sequence). Here the CDR3 DNA reads TGCGCCAGCAGTGAGTGGCAGGGGGCCGGCGAGCAGTACTTC. Translated: CASSEWQGAGEQYF.